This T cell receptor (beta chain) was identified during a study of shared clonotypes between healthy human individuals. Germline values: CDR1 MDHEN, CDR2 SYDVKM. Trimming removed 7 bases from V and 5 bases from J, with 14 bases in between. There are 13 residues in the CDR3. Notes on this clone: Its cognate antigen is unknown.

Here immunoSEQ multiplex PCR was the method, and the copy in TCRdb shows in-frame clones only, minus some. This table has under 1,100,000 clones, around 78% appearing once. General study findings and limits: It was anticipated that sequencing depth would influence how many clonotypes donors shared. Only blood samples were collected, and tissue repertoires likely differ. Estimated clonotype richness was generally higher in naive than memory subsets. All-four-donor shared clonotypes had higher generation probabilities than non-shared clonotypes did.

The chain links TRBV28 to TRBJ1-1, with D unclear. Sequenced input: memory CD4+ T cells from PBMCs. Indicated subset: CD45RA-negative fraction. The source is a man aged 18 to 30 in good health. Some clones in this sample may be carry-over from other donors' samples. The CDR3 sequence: CASIASVRTEAFF. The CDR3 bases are TGTGCCAGCATCGCATCTGTCCGAACTGAAGCTTTCTTT.